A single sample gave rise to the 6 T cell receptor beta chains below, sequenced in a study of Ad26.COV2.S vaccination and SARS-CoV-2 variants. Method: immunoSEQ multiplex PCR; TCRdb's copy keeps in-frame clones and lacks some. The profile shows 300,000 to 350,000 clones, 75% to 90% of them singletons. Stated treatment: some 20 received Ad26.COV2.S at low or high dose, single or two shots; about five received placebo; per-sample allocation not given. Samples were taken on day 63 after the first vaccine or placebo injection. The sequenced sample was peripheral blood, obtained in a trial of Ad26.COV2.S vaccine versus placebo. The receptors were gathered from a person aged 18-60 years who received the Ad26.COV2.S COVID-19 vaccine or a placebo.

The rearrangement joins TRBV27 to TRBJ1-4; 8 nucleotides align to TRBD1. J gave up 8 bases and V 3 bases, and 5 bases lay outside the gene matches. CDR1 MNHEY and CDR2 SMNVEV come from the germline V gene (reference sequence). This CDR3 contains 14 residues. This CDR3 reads CASSFQGAGEKLFF. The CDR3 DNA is TGTGCCAGCAGTTTCCAGGGGGCAGGGGAAAAACTGTTTTTT.

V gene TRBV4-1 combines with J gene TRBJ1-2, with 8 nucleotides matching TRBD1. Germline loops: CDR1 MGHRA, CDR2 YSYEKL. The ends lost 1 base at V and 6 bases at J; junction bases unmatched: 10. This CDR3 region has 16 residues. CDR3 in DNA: TGCGCCAGCAGCCAAGTAGGGACAGGAGAACATAATGGCTACACCTTC. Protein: CASSQVGTGEHNGYTF.

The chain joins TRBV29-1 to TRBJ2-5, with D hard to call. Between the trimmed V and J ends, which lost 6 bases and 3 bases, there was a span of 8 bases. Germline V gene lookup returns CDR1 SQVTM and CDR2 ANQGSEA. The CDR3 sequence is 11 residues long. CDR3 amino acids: CSVSREETQYF. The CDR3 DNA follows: TGCAGCGTGTCCCGGGAAGAGACCCAGTACTTC.

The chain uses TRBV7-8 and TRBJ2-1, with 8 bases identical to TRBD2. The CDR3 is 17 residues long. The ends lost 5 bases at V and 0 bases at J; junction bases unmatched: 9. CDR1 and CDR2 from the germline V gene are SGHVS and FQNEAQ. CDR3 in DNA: TGTGCCAGCAGCATCCTCCAGCGGGAGACCTCCTACAATGAGCAGTTCTTC. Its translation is CASSILQRETSYNEQFF.

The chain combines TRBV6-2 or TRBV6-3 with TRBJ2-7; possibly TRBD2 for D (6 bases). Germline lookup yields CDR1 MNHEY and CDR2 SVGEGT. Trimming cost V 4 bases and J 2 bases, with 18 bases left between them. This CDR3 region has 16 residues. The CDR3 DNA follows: TGTGCCAGCAGTTTCACTTTCGGGACTGGGGCCTACGAGCAGTACTTC. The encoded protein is CASSFTFGTGAYEQYF.

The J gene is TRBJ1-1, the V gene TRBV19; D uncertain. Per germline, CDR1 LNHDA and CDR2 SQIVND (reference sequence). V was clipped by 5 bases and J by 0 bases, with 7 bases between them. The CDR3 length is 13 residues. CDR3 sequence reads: CASSQTLNTEAFF. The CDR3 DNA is TGTGCCAGTAGTCAAACACTGAACACTGAAGCTTTCTTT. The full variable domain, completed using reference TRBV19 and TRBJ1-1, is DGGITQSPKYLFRKEGQNVTLSCEQNLNHDAMYWYRQDPGQGLRLIYYSQIVNDFQKGDIAEGYSVSREKKESFPLTVTSAQKNPTAFYLCASSQTLNTEAFFGQGTRLTVV.